The 3 T cell receptor beta chains below all came from one sample that was sequenced in a study of blood T cell repertoires in COVID-19. Here immunoSEQ multiplex PCR was the method, and the copy in TCRdb shows in-frame clones only, minus some. The table lists about 300,000 clones, 70% to 90% of them singletons. The sequenced sample was PBMCs or T cells enriched from blood (not recorded which). These receptors all stem from a woman in her twenties or thirties who had recovered from COVID-19.

The chain uses TRBV13 and TRBJ1-2, with TRBD1 as a possible D gene (6 bases). The V end lost 6 bases, the J end lost 8 bases, and 19 bases lay between the germline ends. CDR1 is PRHDT and CDR2 is FYEKMQ in the germline V gene (reference sequence). CDR3 length equals 14 residues. The CDR3 nucleotides read TGTGCCAGCAGACTGGTCAAAGGGGGTTACGGCTACACCTTC. Translated: CASRLVKGGYGYTF.

The table lists this clone with a few counts. V usage is TRBV5-1 and J usage is TRBJ2-1; 10 bases map to TRBD2. Unmatched junction bases numbered 4, after V lost 2 bases and J lost 8 bases. Germline values: CDR1 SGHRS, CDR2 YFSETQ. This CDR3 has 14 amino acids. CDR3 bases: TGCGCCAGCAGCTTAGCGGGGGGGCTGGATGAGCAGTTCTTC. Protein sequence: CASSLAGGLDEQFF. Drawing the rest from reference TRBV5-1 and TRBJ2-1, the complete variable domain is KAGVTQTPRYLIKTRGQQVTLSCSPISGHRSVSWYQQTPGQGLQFLFEYFSETQRNKGNFPGRFSGRQFSNSRSEMNVSTLELGDSALYLCASSLAGGLDEQFFGPGTRLTVL.

V is TRBV10-3 and J is TRBJ1-4; perhaps TRBD1 as D (6 bases). The V gene's germline CDR1 is ENHRY and CDR2 SYGVKD. This CDR3 is built from 14 residues. V lost 6 bases and J lost 4, with 12 bases in between. As DNA, the CDR3 is TGTGCCATCAGGGGGGGGCCGAGTAATGAAAAACTGTTTTTT. This translates into CAIRGGPSNEKLFF.